The clone carrying this TCR beta chain was observed many times. Arm-PCR of CDR3 regions with iRepertoire HTBI primers generated TCR beta libraries. MiXCR, applied by TCRdb to the multiplex PCR reads, yields one record per CDR3 protein. This table holds hundreds of thousands of distinct CDR3 sequences, about 16% found once. Specified time point: newly diagnosed GD, antithyroid drugs for less than 3 months. Making the TCR library involved RNA that had been extracted from PBMCs. The source of the sample is a study of regulatory T cells in long-lasting Graves disease. The sample was also reused in another study, on T cells in Graves' hyperthyroidism and ophthalmopathy. That paper notes: The model anticipated ophthalmopathy a median about 6.5 months pre-onset.

Sequencing was performed on peripheral blood mononuclear cells (PBMCs), taken at new diagnosis, from a patient treated with antithyroid drugs. The receptor's source is a young woman with Graves disease.

The chain's CDR3 is CSVGTGGDTEAFF. In DNA, the CDR3 is TGCAGCGTCGGGACAGGGGGGGACACTGAAGCTTTCTTT. The genes are TRBV29-1 and TRBJ1-1, with TRBD1 matching over 11 bases. Germline CDR1 reads SQVTM; CDR2 reads ANQGSEA. V gave up 6 bases and J gave up 3 bases; unmatched junction bases: 3. CDR3 length equals 13 residues.